This passage covers 5 T cell receptor beta chains from one sample sequenced in a study of shared T cell receptors in the human thymus. Assay used: immunoSEQ multiplex PCR; TCRdb lists only in-frame clones, some missing. Among roughly 500,000 clones listed, around 78% were seen once. This sample also appeared in a second study, on human thymus T cells.

The sample consisted of thymocytes. These receptors originate from a boy in the first two years of life with a congenital heart defect.

This sequence joins TRBV9 and TRBJ1-2, with 12 bases lining up with TRBD1. CDR3 length: 13 amino acids. J gave up 10 bases and V 3 bases, and 4 bases lay outside the gene matches. Germline V gene sequence: CDR1 SGDLS, CDR2 YYNGEE. CDR3 coding DNA: TGTGCCAGCAGCGGGGGACAGGGGGCCTTCTACACCTTC. Translation: CASSGGQGAFYTF.

The rearrangement uses TRBV27 and TRBJ2-1; TRBD2 agrees at 15 bases. Germline-derived CDR1 and CDR2 are MNHEY and SMNVEV (reference sequence). The CDR3 contains 17 residues. V lost 6 bases and J lost 4; bases outside the gene matches: 7. CDR3: CASSYGTSGRWYNEQFF. The DNA of the CDR3 is TGTGCCAGCAGCTACGGGACTAGCGGGAGGTGGTACAATGAGCAGTTCTTC.

Written as DNA, the CDR3 is TGCGCCAGCAGCCAAGATCGGACAGGCGAAAGCACAGATACGCAGTATTTT. Its protein product is CASSQDRTGESTDTQYF. The chain has TRBV4-3 and TRBJ2-3; 7 bases agree with TRBD1. CDR3 size: 17 residues. CDR1 is LGHNA and CDR2 is YSLEER in the germline V gene. V dropped 0 bases and J dropped 0; count of bases not matched to a gene: 6.

The chain joins TRBV6-5 to TRBJ1-1, with TRBD1 identical over 8 bases. Germline assignment: CDR1 MNHEY and CDR2 SVGAGI. The CDR3 loop spans 14 amino acids. After removal of 4 bases from V and 0 bases from J, the junction contained 1 base not matched to a gene. The CDR3 region is CASSLTGVNTEAFF. The CDR3 DNA follows: TGTGCCAGCAGTTTGACAGGGGTGAACACTGAAGCTTTCTTT.

In its sample, this clone was seen once. This chain connects TRBV7-9 to TRBJ1-5; TRBD1 agrees at 10 bases. The CDR3 has 17 amino acids. The germline V gene encodes CDR1 SEHNR and CDR2 FQNEAQ (reference sequence). V was clipped by 5 bases and J by 7 bases; unmatched bases: 14. CDR3 residues: CASSPSRDRGSEQPQHF. The CDR3 bases are TGTGCCAGCAGCCCCAGCCGGGACAGGGGATCGGAGCAGCCCCAGCATTTT.